Presented here are 27 T cell receptor beta chains from one specimen sequenced in a study of blood T cell repertoires in COVID-19. Sequencing was performed with immunoSEQ multiplex PCR; in TCRdb, only in-frame clones are kept and a portion is missing. The table has about 230,000 clones, approximately 81% seen once. The sequencing input was peripheral blood. These receptors all stem from a man aged 35 to 55 with acute or convalescent COVID-19.

The chain joins TRBV7-9 to TRBJ2-7, with TRBD1 identical over 10 bases. The V gene's germline CDR1 is SEHNR and CDR2 FQNEAQ (reference sequence). The V and J ends lost 4 bases and 5 bases, in that order; junction bases with no gene match: 11. This CDR3 contains 16 residues. The CDR3 loop is CASSSRDRDRGHEQYF. The CDR3 DNA sequence: TGTGCCAGCAGCTCGCGAGACCGGGACAGGGGACACGAGCAGTACTTC.

The V and J genes are TRBV5-4 and TRBJ2-3; TRBD2 is a possible D gene (6 bases). The germline gives CDR1 SGHNT, CDR2 YYREEE (reference sequence). The CDR3 runs 13 residues. V lost 0 bases, J lost 5 bases, and 7 bases lay in between. The CDR3 is CASSLAGGDTQYF. DNA of the CDR3: TGTGCCAGCAGCTTGGCCGGGGGAGATACGCAGTATTTT.

The chain is built from TRBV27 and TRBJ2-1; 8 bases fit TRBD2. CDR1 and CDR2 (germline): MNHEY, SMNVEV (reference sequence). V was clipped by 2 bases and J by 10 bases; unmatched bases: 10. This CDR3 spans 15 amino acids. The CDR3 nucleotides are TGTGCCAGCAGTTTACCCGGGACTAGAACAGAAGAGCAGTTCTTC. Translated: CASSLPGTRTEEQFF.

This clone was counted a single time. V usage is TRBV11-2 and J usage is TRBJ1-4, with 8 nucleotides matching TRBD1. The CDR3 has 16 amino acids. Germline V gene lookup returns CDR1 SGHAT and CDR2 FQNNGV. The ends lost 4 bases at V and 6 bases at J; junction bases unmatched: 10. This chain's CDR3 is CASSSWTGSMDEKLFF. CDR3 bases: TGTGCCAGCAGCTCTTGGACAGGGTCGATGGATGAAAAACTGTTTTTT.

This clone has just one count. V is TRBV2 and J is TRBJ2-3; D gene unclear. Germline lookup yields CDR1 SNHLY and CDR2 FYNNEI. This CDR3 has 15 amino acids. V lost 6 bases and J 0 bases, leaving 13 bases between the germline ends. The CDR3, as DNA: TGTGCCAGCAGCAATCCAAAAACTAGCACAGATACGCAGTATTTT. This translates into CASSNPKTSTDTQYF.

This chain links TRBV2 with TRBJ1-1, with D uncertain. Germline-derived CDR1 and CDR2 are SNHLY and FYNNEI. The CDR3 spans 13 residues. The V and J ends lost 6 bases and 8 bases respectively, with 16 bases between them. Here the CDR3 reads CASRLDFPEEAFF. The CDR3 nucleotides are TGTGCCAGCAGACTGGATTTCCCGGAGGAAGCTTTCTTT.

This chain uses TRBV7-9 with TRBJ2-7; 7 bases map to TRBD1. In germline, CDR1 is SEHNR, CDR2 FQNEAQ (reference sequence). The CDR3 loop spans 13 amino acids. With V trimmed by 7 bases and J by 6 bases, 9 bases remained unmatched. CDR3 bases: TGTGCCAGCACCCCAACGACAGGGACCGAGCAGTACTTC. Protein sequence: CASTPTTGTEQYF.

This clone occurred a few times. The gene calls are TRBV29-1 and TRBJ2-3; 7 bases agree with TRBD1. The CDR3 extends over 13 amino acids. The V gene end was trimmed by 6 bases and the J gene end by 3 bases; junction bases not matched to a gene: 6. Germline V gene lookup returns CDR1 SQVTM and CDR2 ANQGSEA. Written as DNA, the CDR3 is TGCAGCGTAGGACAGGTGATAACAGATACGCAGTATTTT. It is translated as CSVGQVITDTQYF.

The chain joins TRBV25-1 to TRBJ1-6; 7 bases are a match to TRBD1. CDR3 length equals 15 residues. From germline, CDR1 is MGHDK and CDR2 SYGVNS. V shed 3 bases and J 5 bases; nucleotides not matched to a gene: 4. The CDR3 region is CASSERQGNNSPLHF. The CDR3 nucleotides are TGTGCCAGCAGTGAGCGACAGGGAAATAATTCACCCCTCCACTTT.

The chain employs TRBV7-2 and TRBJ2-4, with a weak D call TRBD1 (6 bases). The CDR3 spans 13 residues. Germline loops: CDR1 SGHTA, CDR2 FQGNSA. Trimming pared 5 bases from V and 5 bases from J, leaving 10 bases between. The chain's CDR3 is CASSTGFQNIQYF. The DNA for the CDR3 is TGTGCCAGCAGCACAGGGTTTCAAAACATTCAGTACTTC.

V gene TRBV6-5 combines with J gene TRBJ1-2; TRBD1 matches at 10 bases. J was trimmed by 7 bases and V by 5 bases; bases with no gene match: 7. The CDR3 contains 14 residues. Germline assignment: CDR1 MNHEY and CDR2 SVGAGI. In DNA, the CDR3 is TGTGCCAGCAGTCCGAGACAGGGGGCCTCTGGCTACACCTTC. Amino acids: CASSPRQGASGYTF.

This sequence joins TRBV6-5 and TRBJ2-1, with a tentative D call TRBD2 (6 bases). The length of the CDR3 is 14 residues. V gave up 0 bases and J gave up 9 bases, with 12 bases separating them. Germline lookup yields CDR1 MNHEY and CDR2 SVGAGI. The CDR3, as DNA: TGTGCCAGCAGTTACTCGATGGGGGGTACTGAGCAGTTCTTC. This translates into CASSYSMGGTEQFF.

The V call is TRBV19, the J call TRBJ2-2; tentatively, D is TRBD2 (5 bases). Trimming removed 2 bases at V and 11 bases at J, with 12 bases between. The CDR3 runs to 13 residues. CDR1 is LNHDA, CDR2 SQIVND, per germline (reference sequence). CDR3 nucleotide sequence: TGTGCCAGTAGTATAAGTCGGGGTATCGAGCTGTTTTTT. Encoded protein: CASSISRGIELFF.

This clone has just a few counts. This rearrangement joins TRBV19 to TRBJ1-5, with D tentatively TRBD1 (6 bases). The CDR3 has 13 amino acids. The ends were cut back, 5 bases at V and 8 bases at J, with 13 bases in the middle. Germline V gives CDR1 LNHDA, CDR2 SQIVND (reference sequence). This CDR3 reads CASSDQQGKPQHF. CDR3 nucleotides: TGTGCCAGTAGTGACCAACAGGGTAAGCCCCAGCATTTT.

V is TRBV5-4 and J is TRBJ1-4; 8 bases align to TRBD1. The CDR3 contains 15 residues. The trim removed 4 bases at V and 8 bases at J, leaving 10 bases unmatched. Germline CDR1 is SGHNT and CDR2 is YYREEE (reference sequence). The CDR3 reads CASSRRQGQGEKLFF. The CDR3 DNA reads TGTGCCAGCAGCAGGAGACAGGGGCAGGGAGAAAAACTGTTTTTT.

The V gene is TRBV11-3, the J gene TRBJ2-2; 9 nucleotides line up with TRBD1. The CDR3 runs 16 residues. The ends lost 3 bases at V and 6 bases at J; junction bases unmatched: 8. Per the germline V gene, CDR1 is SGHNT and CDR2 is YENEEA. The chain's CDR3 is CASSLGFGQGPGELFF. Here the CDR3 DNA reads TGTGCCAGCAGCTTGGGGTTCGGACAGGGGCCCGGGGAGCTGTTTTTT.

The rearrangement joins TRBV30 to TRBJ1-6, with TRBD1 identical over 7 bases. The CDR3 is 13 residues long. Germline CDR1 GTSNPN, CDR2 SVGIG (reference sequence). Unmatched junction bases numbered 5, after V lost 8 bases and J lost 4 bases. CDR3 DNA sequence: TGTGCCGGGACGGGACAGTATAATTCACCCCTCCACTTT. Its translation: CAGTGQYNSPLHF.

The gene calls are TRBV7-2 and TRBJ1-6; tentatively, D is TRBD1 (5 bases). V dropped 3 bases and J dropped 12 bases, with 15 bases sitting between them. Germline V gene sequence: CDR1 SGHTA, CDR2 FQGNSA. This CDR3 has 14 amino acids. CDR3 sequence: CASSFPAGGVPLHF. CDR3 coding DNA: TGTGCCAGCAGCTTTCCCGCCGGAGGGGTACCCCTCCACTTT.

V is TRBV6-5 and J is TRBJ1-2; 10 bases line up with TRBD1. The CDR3 is made up of 15 amino acids. V shed 6 bases, J shed 0 bases, and the junction held 4 bases outside the gene matches. Looked up from germline, CDR1 is MNHEY and CDR2 is SVGAGI. CDR3 protein: CASSGDRGANYGYTF. Here the CDR3 DNA reads TGTGCCAGCAGCGGGGACAGGGGAGCTAACTATGGCTACACCTTC.

The chain uses TRBV28 and TRBJ2-7, with D maybe TRBD2 (5 bases). The germline gives CDR1 MDHEN, CDR2 SYDVKM. The CDR3 sequence is 10 residues long. V lost 5 bases, J lost 7 bases, and 6 bases lay in between. The CDR3 loop reads CASSGREQYF. CDR3 DNA: TGTGCCAGCAGTGGGAGAGAGCAGTACTTC.

The gene calls are TRBV5-4 and TRBJ1-4; unclear D gene. Germline-derived CDR1 and CDR2 are SGHNT and YYREEE (reference sequence). V lost 0 bases and J 11 bases, leaving 11 bases between the germline ends. This CDR3 has 13 residues. This CDR3 is CASSLAPREKLFF. The CDR3 DNA follows: TGTGCCAGCAGCTTGGCCCCCCGGGAGAAACTGTTTTTT.

The chain joins TRBV7-3 to TRBJ1-5, with a tentative D call TRBD1 (5 bases). The CDR3 contains 13 residues. The germline V gene encodes CDR1 SGHTA and CDR2 FQGTGA. Trimming took 5 bases from V and 6 from J, leaving 11 bases between them. The CDR3 DNA is TGTGCCAGCAGCCTGCGGGGGGGTCAGCCCCAGCATTTT. It encodes CASSLRGGQPQHF.

In its sample, this clone was seen once. The chain is built from TRBV7-2 and TRBJ2-7; D perhaps matches TRBD1 (6 bases). This CDR3 has 14 residues. CDR1 is SGHTA and CDR2 is FQGNSA in the germline V gene. V was cut by 0 bases and J by 2 bases, with 8 bases left in between. The CDR3 DNA sequence: TGTGCCAGCAGCTTAGCCAGGGGCCCCTACGAGCAGTACTTC. This gives the protein CASSLARGPYEQYF.

The chain combines TRBV6-1 with TRBJ1-6; tentatively, D is TRBD1 (5 bases). Trimming left V 0 bases short and J 6 bases short, with 12 bases between. The CDR3 runs 16 residues. Germline CDR1 and CDR2: MNHNS and SASEGT. In DNA, the CDR3 is TGTGCCAGCAGTGAAGCGGCGGGGAGGGGTAATTCACCCCTCCACTTT. Protein product: CASSEAAGRGNSPLHF.

The CDR3 protein is CASSQTSSGGNNEQFF. The DNA of the CDR3 is TGTGCCAGCAGCCAAACTTCTAGCGGGGGCAACAATGAGCAGTTCTTC. This sequence joins TRBV3-1 (or the pseudogene TRBV3-2) and TRBJ2-1, with 10 positions matching TRBD2. Germline lookup yields CDR1 LGHDT and CDR2 YNNKEL (reference sequence). The V segment lost 2 bases and the J segment 5 bases; nucleotides outside the gene matches: 6. The CDR3 runs to 16 residues.

The chain links TRBV19 to TRBJ1-2, with D unresolved. Deletions cut 3 bases from V and 7 bases from J, with 12 bases between. The CDR3 has 13 amino acids. Germline V gene data show CDR1 as LNHDA and CDR2 as SQIVND (reference sequence). CDR3 amino acids: CASSMSGTGGYTF. CDR3 bases: TGTGCCAGTAGTATGTCGGGAACGGGTGGCTACACCTTC.

This sequence joins TRBV11-2 and TRBJ1-4; no firm D call. The V gene lost 5 bases and the J gene lost 6 bases, with 10 bases spanning the gap. The CDR3 loop spans 13 amino acids. Germline V gene data show CDR1 as SGHAT and CDR2 as FQNNGV. The CDR3 is CASSLSSDEKLFF. The CDR3 region has the DNA TGTGCCAGCAGCCTGAGCTCCGATGAAAAACTGTTTTTT. The complete variable domain, with remaining parts taken from reference TRBV11-2 and TRBJ1-4, reads EAGVAQSPRYKIIEKRQSVAFWCNPISGHATLYWYQQILGQGPKLLIQFQNNGVVDDSQLPKDRFSAERLKGVDSTLKIQPAKLEDSAVYLCASSLSSDEKLFFGSGTQLSVL.